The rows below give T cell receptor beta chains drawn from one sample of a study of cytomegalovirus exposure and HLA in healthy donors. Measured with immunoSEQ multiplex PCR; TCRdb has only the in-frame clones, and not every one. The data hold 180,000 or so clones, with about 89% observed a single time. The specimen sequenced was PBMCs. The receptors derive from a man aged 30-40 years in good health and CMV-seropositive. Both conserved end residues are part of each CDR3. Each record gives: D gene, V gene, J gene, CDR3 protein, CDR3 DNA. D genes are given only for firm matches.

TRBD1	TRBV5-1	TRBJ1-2	CASSRGTGGIYGYTF	TGCGCCAGCAGCCGAGGGACAGGGGGCATTTATGGCTACACCTTC
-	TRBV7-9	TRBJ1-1	CASSFRSEAFF	TGTGCCAGCAGCTTTAGGTCCGAAGCTTTCTTT
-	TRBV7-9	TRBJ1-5	CASSLQWGPQHF	TGTGCCAGCAGCTTACAATGGGGGCCCCAGCATTTT
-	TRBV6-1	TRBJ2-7	CASSEMLAPTYEQYF	TGTGCCAGCAGTGAAATGTTAGCGCCAACCTACGAGCAGTACTTC
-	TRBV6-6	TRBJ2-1	CASKSEINEQFF	TGTGCCAGCAAATCGGAAATCAATGAGCAGTTCTTC
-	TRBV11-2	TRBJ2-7	CASSPLRGRIYEQYF	TGTGCCAGCAGCCCTCTGAGGGGACGGATCTACGAGCAGTACTTC
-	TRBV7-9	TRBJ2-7	CASSLAGGYEQYF	TGTGCCAGCAGCTTGGCCGGAGGGTACGAGCAGTACTTC
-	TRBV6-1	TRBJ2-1	CASDPAYNEQFF	TGTGCCAGCGACCCAGCCTACAATGAGCAGTTCTTC
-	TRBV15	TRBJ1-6	CATSRHSVNSPLHF	TGTGCCACCAGCCGACATTCCGTCAATTCACCCCTCCACTTT
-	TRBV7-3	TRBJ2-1	CASSLNPPANEQFF	TGTGCCAGCAGCTTAAATCCCCCGGCGAATGAGCAGTTCTTC
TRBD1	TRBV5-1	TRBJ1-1	CASSLDPQGALRMNTEAFF	TGCGCCAGCAGCTTGGATCCTCAGGGGGCGTTGCGTATGAACACTGAAGCTTTCTTT